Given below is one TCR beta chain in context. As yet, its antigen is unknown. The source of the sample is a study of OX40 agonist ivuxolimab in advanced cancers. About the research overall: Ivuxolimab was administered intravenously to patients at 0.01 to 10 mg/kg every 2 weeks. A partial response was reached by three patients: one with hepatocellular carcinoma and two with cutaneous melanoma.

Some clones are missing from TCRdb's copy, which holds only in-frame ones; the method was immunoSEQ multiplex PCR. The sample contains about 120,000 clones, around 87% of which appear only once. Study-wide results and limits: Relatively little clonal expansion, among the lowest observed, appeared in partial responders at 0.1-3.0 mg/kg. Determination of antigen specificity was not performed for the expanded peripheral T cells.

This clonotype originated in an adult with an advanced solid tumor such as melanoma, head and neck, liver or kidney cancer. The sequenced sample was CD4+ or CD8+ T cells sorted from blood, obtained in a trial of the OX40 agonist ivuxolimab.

The CDR3: CASSFNSDLGPQHF. DNA of the CDR3: TGTGCCAGCAGCTTCAACAGCGACCTAGGACCCCAGCATTTT. V and J are TRBV7-2 and TRBJ1-5; D is ambiguous. The ends were cut back, 3 bases at V and 10 bases at J, with 16 bases in the middle. Per germline, CDR1 SGHTA and CDR2 FQGNSA. This CDR3 has 14 amino acids.